What follows describes a single T cell receptor (beta chain). No antigen is known for it. Per-base qualities were not stored, and no clone one base away is much larger. Collaborating institutions collected whole blood in K2EDTA tubes following their own protocols. For TCRbeta analysis, collaborators shipped samples in one of three forms: frozen whole blood, isolated PBMCs, or DNA extracted from either of those sample types. Via the germline V gene, CDR1 is KGHSH and CDR2 LQKENI. V loses 0 bases at its end and J loses 6 bases; junction bases beyond the gene matches: 7. Including the terminal cysteine and phenylalanine, the CDR3 comprises 15 residues. The DNA shown is the 45-base CDR3, in frame from base 1. TCRbeta CDR3 regions were amplified from genomic DNA using the immunoSEQ Assay, a bias-controlled multiplex PCR. Concerning the study's data processing: The number of nucleated cells in each sample was estimated from the amplification of reference gene primers within the assay. Sequence reads were collapsed and filtered to measure the absolute abundance of every unique TCRbeta CDR3 rearrangement. For each sample, productive Simpson clonality was calculated as the square root of Simpson's diversity index across productive rearrangements. In its TCRdb copy, this immuneACCESS table keeps in-frame sequences only and misses some clones. Where compared with another copy, unresolved V genes explain less than half of these, and the others have no known cause. That table gives V, J and clone size, and the DNA gave D and trimming. Across this sample there are about 220,000 clones, with 65% to 85% seen only once. The ten most abundant clones make up roughly 13% of the sample.

This record comes from a study of blood T cell repertoires in COVID-19 (dated by TCRdb to about 2020). Broadly, across the study: Collaborator samples came from the United States, Italy and Spain and covered acute and convalescent phases of COVID-19. The material from the prospective study consisted of cDNA or gDNA derived from T cells, B-cell-depleted T cells, or PBMCs. A freely available public database, intended as a resource for researchers studying the immune response to SARS-CoV-2, is where the repertoires were released. Deeply sampled blood TCRbeta repertoires from subjects exposed to, actively infected with, or recovered from COVID-19 were included in the dataset. The samples were drawn from two sources: the first 160 participants of the ongoing ImmuneRACE study, and 950 to 1,500 subjects contributed by 6 global collaborators. A de-identified subject ID, COVID-19 status, age in years and sex were almost always included in the sample metadata. Where available, HLA class I and class II types were taken from metadata supplied by the sample provider and were not determined by assay-based typing.

The investigation overall reported the following: The quantity of clinical and demographic metadata differed by source and by participant and was supplied without curation.

This sequence uses TRBV18 and TRBJ2-7; 8 bases in the middle match TRBD2. This clonotype was sampled from a human donor in a cohort sampled during active COVID-19. Sample: peripheral blood. The encoded CDR3 is CASSPPGLVAAEQYF. The nucleotide sequence is given as TGTGCCAGCTCACCACCGGGACTAGTGGCTGCCGAGCAGTACTTC.